Sequencing of this T cell receptor beta chain was carried out in a study of identical twins. MiXCR, run by TCRdb on the 5' RACE reads, gives a single entry per CDR3 protein. The repertoire has approximately 550,000 distinct CDR3 sequences, around 24% of them found once; the top ten carry about 0.48%. Findings and limits, study-wide: Out-of-frame beta chain sequences displayed weaker excess sharing between twins.

The V gene lost 3 bases and the J gene lost 4 bases, with 8 bases spanning the gap. Germline CDR1 SNHLY, CDR2 FYNNEI. The CDR3 consists of 13 residues. This clonotype was detected only a few times. Its antigen is not identified. The same data also contributed to another study, on yellow fever vaccine responses in identical twins. Per that paper: Twin vaccine T cell responses reportedly seemed partly convergent, partly personalized.

The TCR was taken from a woman younger than 30 in good health. The specimen sequenced was CD4+ T cells sorted from blood. V and J are TRBV2 and TRBJ2-3; D is possibly TRBD2 (6 bases). DNA of the CDR3: TGTGCCAGCAGTGATGGGACTTCAGATACGCAGTATTTT. It encodes CASSDGTSDTQYF.